A single sample is the source of the 30 T cell receptor beta chains below, sequenced in a study of monozygotic twins with inflammatory bowel disease. With the 5' RACE reads reprocessed, TCRdb shows one record per CDR3 protein and no DNA. The sample has about 440,000 distinct CDR3 sequences; the top ten hold 2% to 2.5%. The sequenced material came from blood. These receptors were taken from a human donor with ulcerative colitis or Crohn's disease, or a healthy co-twin of an affected twin (not recorded which).

The chain couples TRBV3-1 to TRBJ2-5; TCRdb selects TRBD1, and the lack of DNA leaves this call unchecked. CDR3 length: 15 amino acids. CDR1 and CDR2 from the germline V gene are LGHDT and YNNKEL (reference sequence). The CDR3 sequence: CASSRDRGRQETQYF.

The V call is TRBV14, the J call TRBJ2-1; TCRdb proposes TRBD1, but this gene call is untestable without DNA. The CDR3 contains 13 residues. Per the germline V gene, CDR1 is SGHDN and CDR2 is FVKESK. This chain's CDR3 is CASSLDSHYEQFF.

The rearrangement links TRBV7-2 to TRBJ2-5; TCRdb returns TRBD2, unconfirmable since there is no DNA. The CDR3 has 15 amino acids. From germline, CDR1 is SGHTA and CDR2 FQGNSA. CDR3 in amino acids: CASIPGLAFQETQYF. Based on the CDR3 plus reference TRBV7-2 and TRBJ2-5, the full variable domain is GAGVSQSPSNKVTEKGKDVELRCDPISGHTALYWYRQSLGQGLEFLIYFQGNSAPDKSGLPSDRFSAERTGGSVSTLTIQRTQQEDSAVYLCASIPGLAFQETQYFGPGTRLLVL.

V gene TRBV20-1 combines with J gene TRBJ2-7; the TRBD1 assignment by TCRdb is unverifiable without DNA. CDR3 length: 15 residues. Looked up from germline, CDR1 is DFQATT and CDR2 is SNEGSKA (reference sequence). Here the CDR3 reads CSARDGQGFSYEQYF.

The chain carries TRBV28 and TRBJ2-7; TCRdb calls TRBD2, which cannot be checked without DNA. The germline V gene encodes CDR1 MDHEN and CDR2 SYDVKM. This CDR3 is 14 amino acids long. This chain's CDR3 is CASSRSGRGREQYF.

The rearrangement uses TRBV6-5 and TRBJ2-7; the D call from TCRdb, TRBD1, cannot be confirmed without DNA. The CDR3 has 12 amino acids. CDR1 and CDR2 (germline): MNHEY, SVGAGI. The chain's CDR3 is CASRRTVGEQYF.

This sequence joins TRBV7-9 and TRBJ2-5. CDR3 length: 12 residues. The V gene's germline CDR1 is SEHNR and CDR2 FQNEAQ (reference sequence). CDR3 in amino acids: CASIDTQETQYF.

The V call is TRBV18, the J call TRBJ1-1; TCRdb selects TRBD1, and the lack of DNA leaves this call unchecked. The germline V gene has CDR1 KGHSH and CDR2 LQKENI. This CDR3 has 15 residues. CDR3 residues: CASSPRQESNTEAFF.

The chain employs TRBV29-1 and TRBJ2-1; without DNA, the TCRdb call of TRBD1 cannot be checked. CDR3 length: 13 residues. Germline V gene lookup returns CDR1 SQVTM and CDR2 ANQGSEA. CDR3 residues: CSVRGRNYNERFF.

The rearrangement links TRBV30 to TRBJ2-1; TCRdb reports TRBD2, a call that lacks DNA to check it against. The germline V gene has CDR1 GTSNPN and CDR2 SVGIG (reference sequence). The CDR3 spans 13 residues. The chain's CDR3 is CAWSLGLYNEQFF.

V gene TRBV12-3 or TRBV12-4 combines with J gene TRBJ2-4. The CDR3 covers 15 residues. CDR3 sequence: CASSLAGQAKNIQYF.

The V call is TRBV12-3 or TRBV12-4, the J call TRBJ1-2; the TCRdb call, TRBD1, lacks DNA for checking. The CDR3 loop spans 15 amino acids. The CDR3 is CASSLGYRANYGYTF.

J is TRBJ2-1 and V is TRBV5-1. The CDR3 has 13 residues. Per the germline V gene, CDR1 is SGHRS and CDR2 is YFSETQ. The CDR3 region is CASSATDYSEQFF.

CDR3 sequence: CASSLYGAHSNQPQHF. The chain recombines TRBV7-2 with TRBJ1-5. CDR1 is SGHTA and CDR2 is FQGNSA in the germline V gene. The CDR3 has 16 amino acids.

The chain joins TRBV7-8 to TRBJ1-4; TCRdb designates TRBD1, a call that cannot be tested without DNA. The CDR3 spans 14 residues. The germline CDR1 and CDR2 sequences are SGHVS and FQNEAQ. The CDR3 spells CASSHGQGREKLFF.

The CDR3 spells CASIDSSSYEQYF. This chain links TRBV27 with TRBJ2-7. This CDR3 comprises 13 residues. In germline, CDR1 is MNHEY, CDR2 SMNVEV (reference sequence).

CDR3 amino acids: CATSRESLTTDTQYF. The chain employs TRBV15 and TRBJ2-3. This CDR3 spans 15 amino acids. Germline values: CDR1 LNHNV, CDR2 YYDKDF (reference sequence).

The genes are TRBV5-1 and TRBJ2-5; the TCRdb call, TRBD2, lacks DNA for checking. From germline, CDR1 is SGHRS and CDR2 YFSETQ. The length of the CDR3 is 18 residues. The CDR3 here is CASSPRGSGVPPGETQYF. Supplemented by reference TRBV5-1 and TRBJ2-5, the full variable domain reads KAGVTQTPRYLIKTRGQQVTLSCSPISGHRSVSWYQQTPGQGLQFLFEYFSETQRNKGNFPGRFSGRQFSNSRSEMNVSTLELGDSALYLCASSPRGSGVPPGETQYFGPGTRLLVL.

V gene TRBV12-3 or TRBV12-4 combines with J gene TRBJ2-1; TCRdb selects TRBD2, and the lack of DNA leaves this call unchecked. The CDR3 is 15 amino acids. CDR3 protein: CASSTLAGANNEQFF.

V gene TRBV18 combines with J gene TRBJ1-5; with no DNA, the TCRdb D assignment of TRBD1 cannot be verified. Germline loops: CDR1 KGHSH, CDR2 LQKENI. This CDR3 is 15 amino acids long. CDR3: CASSGEGHSNQPQHF.

J is TRBJ1-1 and V is TRBV7-8; the D call of TRBD1 rests on TCRdb alone, since no DNA is present to check it. CDR1 is SGHVS, CDR2 FQNEAQ, per germline. The CDR3 totals 15 residues. CDR3 in amino acids: CASIINSQGNTEAFF.

The rearrangement joins TRBV13 to TRBJ2-1; TCRdb reports TRBD2, a call that lacks DNA to check it against. This CDR3 spans 16 amino acids. Germline assignment: CDR1 PRHDT and CDR2 FYEKMQ (reference sequence). The CDR3 sequence is CASSLKTSGGAREQFF.

The rearrangement joins TRBV29-1 to TRBJ1-1. Germline lookup yields CDR1 SQVTM and CDR2 ANQGSEA. CDR3 length: 15 residues. The CDR3 reads CSVAEIGVMNTEAFF. Together with reference TRBV29-1 and TRBJ1-1, the CDR3 gives the full variable domain: SAVISQKPSRDICQRGTSLTIQCQVDSQVTMMFWYRQQPGQSLTLIATANQGSEATYESGFVIDKFPISRPNLTFSTLTVSNMSPEDSSIYLCSVAEIGVMNTEAFFGQGTRLTVV.

V is TRBV6-1 and J is TRBJ1-4; TCRdb's D call of TRBD1 is untestable without DNA. The CDR3 totals 15 residues. The germline CDR1 and CDR2 sequences are MNHNS and SASEGT. This CDR3 reads CASSGDSAFNEKLFF.

V gene TRBV12-3 or TRBV12-4 combines with J gene TRBJ2-1; TCRdb's D gene call, TRBD2, goes unchecked for lack of DNA. CDR3 size: 14 residues. This chain's CDR3 is CASTLGRARGEQFF.

The chain recombines TRBV20-1 with TRBJ2-4; TCRdb calls TRBD1, which cannot be checked without DNA. CDR3 size: 15 residues. Germline V CDR1 and CDR2: DFQATT, SNEGSKA (reference sequence). CDR3 in amino acids: CSAIRGYGTGNIQYF.

CDR3: CASSRAGAFTDTQYF. The V call is TRBV5-1, the J call TRBJ2-3; TCRdb selects TRBD1, and the lack of DNA leaves this call unchecked. Germline CDR1 is SGHRS and CDR2 is YFSETQ. The CDR3 is 15 amino acids.

The J gene is TRBJ1-2, the V gene TRBV10-3. CDR1 is ENHRY and CDR2 is SYGVKD in the germline V gene. This CDR3 has 16 amino acids. This CDR3 is CAISEPLGAGPPGYTF.

The chain is built from TRBV7-2 and TRBJ1-2. Germline-derived CDR1 and CDR2 are SGHTA and FQGNSA. The CDR3 consists of 15 residues. This chain's CDR3 is CASSLGKGKAYGYTF.

The J gene is TRBJ1-2, the V gene TRBV5-1; TCRdb names TRBD1, which stays unverified in the absence of DNA. The CDR3 is made up of 13 amino acids. Germline V gives CDR1 SGHRS, CDR2 YFSETQ. The chain's CDR3 is CASSLGGPDGYTF. The variable domain in full, completed from reference TRBV5-1 and TRBJ1-2, reads KAGVTQTPRYLIKTRGQQVTLSCSPISGHRSVSWYQQTPGQGLQFLFEYFSETQRNKGNFPGRFSGRQFSNSRSEMNVSTLELGDSALYLCASSLGGPDGYTFGSGTRLTVV.